The 8 T cell receptor beta chains given below trace back to one sample, sequenced in a study of blood T cell repertoires in COVID-19 (dated by TCRdb to about 2020). Receptor libraries were prepared by the immunoSEQ multiplex PCR assay. This is the immuneACCESS table as TCRdb keeps it, with only in-frame sequences that have V and J called. A part of the clones is gone; compared with another copy, unresolved V genes explain less than half, and the rest is unexplained. The sample table lists about 140,000 clones, roughly 80% of them with a count of one. The ten largest clones take up roughly 8.6% of the sample. The sequenced sample consisted of peripheral blood. These receptors all stem from a man aged 45-65 years with active or convalescent COVID-19.

This chain links TRBV27 with TRBJ1-1; 7 bases match TRBD1. Germline CDR1 reads MNHEY; CDR2 reads SMNVEV (reference sequence). The length of the CDR3 is 13 residues. V lost 6 bases and J lost 1; bases outside the gene matches: 2. The CDR3 here is CASSNRGNTEAFF. The DNA for the CDR3 is TGTGCCAGCAGCAACAGGGGGAACACTGAAGCTTTCTTT.

The CDR3 protein is CASSGSWGGTSGEQYF. In DNA form, the CDR3 reads TGTGCCAGCAGTGGTTCCTGGGGGGGGACTAGCGGCGAGCAGTACTTC. This chain links TRBV6-1 with TRBJ2-7; 11 bases match TRBD2. The CDR3 contains 16 residues. J lost 6 bases, V lost 4 bases, and 11 bases had no gene match. The germline V gene has CDR1 MNHNS and CDR2 SASEGT.

The chain has TRBV3-1 (or the pseudogene TRBV3-2) and TRBJ2-1; 7 nucleotides line up with TRBD2. V was pared by 3 bases and J by 5 bases, with 7 bases of the junction left unmatched. Germline V lookup: CDR1 LGHDT, CDR2 YNNKEL (reference sequence). This CDR3 contains 15 residues. The CDR3 is CASSHLRGSDNEQFF. In nucleotides, the CDR3 is TGTGCCAGCAGCCATCTCCGCGGGAGCGACAATGAGCAGTTCTTC.

The chain is built from TRBV4-2 and TRBJ2-6, with 8 bases lining up with TRBD2. Germline lookup yields CDR1 LGHNA and CDR2 YNFKEQ. V shed 1 base and J 1 base; nucleotides not matched to a gene: 0. CDR3 length: 16 residues. The CDR3 sequence is CASSQVAGSGANVLTF. CDR3 nucleotide sequence: TGTGCCAGCAGCCAAGTAGCGGGATCTGGGGCCAACGTCCTGACTTTC.

The chain joins TRBV28 to TRBJ2-1; possibly TRBD2 for D (6 bases). Trimming pared 10 bases from V and 4 bases from J, leaving 8 bases between. The length of the CDR3 is 11 residues. CDR1 is MDHEN, CDR2 SYDVKM, per germline. The CDR3 DNA follows: TGTGCCAACGGAGGGTACAATGAGCAGTTCTTC. Its protein is CANGGYNEQFF.

The rearrangement links TRBV4-2 to TRBJ1-2; TRBD1 agrees at 8 bases. J gave up 0 bases and V 6 bases, and 9 bases lay outside the gene matches. The CDR3 is 16 residues long. Germline CDR1 LGHNA, CDR2 YNFKEQ. CDR3 sequence: CASRPAPGQANYGYTF. The CDR3 bases are TGTGCCAGCAGACCCGCCCCGGGACAGGCTAACTATGGCTACACCTTC.

J is TRBJ1-5 and V is TRBV6-5; D unclear. The germline V gene encodes CDR1 MNHEY and CDR2 SVGAGI. This CDR3 is 13 amino acids long. With 6 bases removed from V and 3 bases from J, the gap between germline ends came to 9 bases. The CDR3 DNA follows: TGTGCCAGCAGCCAACAGCTCAATCAGCCCCAGCATTTT. It is translated as CASSQQLNQPQHF.

The V and J genes are TRBV5-4 and TRBJ1-2, with 8 bases fitting TRBD1. Germline CDR1 reads SGHNT; CDR2 reads YYREEE (reference sequence). The CDR3 length is 16 residues. Trimming removed 4 bases from V and 7 bases from J; junction bases left unmatched: 15. CDR3 in amino acids: CASSPGLGQGSSGYTF. DNA of the CDR3: TGTGCCAGCAGCCCTGGGTTAGGACAGGGAAGTAGTGGCTACACCTTC.